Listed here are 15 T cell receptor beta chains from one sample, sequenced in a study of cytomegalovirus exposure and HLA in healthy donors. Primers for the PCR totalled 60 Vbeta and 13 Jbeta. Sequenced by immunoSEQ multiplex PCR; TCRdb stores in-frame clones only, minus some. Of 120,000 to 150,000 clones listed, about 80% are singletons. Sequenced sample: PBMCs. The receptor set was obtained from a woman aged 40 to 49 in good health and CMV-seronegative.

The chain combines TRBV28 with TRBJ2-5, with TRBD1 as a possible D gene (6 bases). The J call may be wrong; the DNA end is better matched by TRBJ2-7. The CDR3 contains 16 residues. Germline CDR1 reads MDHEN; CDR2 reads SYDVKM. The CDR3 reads CASSLPLWDTTYEQYF. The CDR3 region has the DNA TGTGCCAGCAGTTTACCACTGTGGGACACTACCTACGAGCAGTACTTC.

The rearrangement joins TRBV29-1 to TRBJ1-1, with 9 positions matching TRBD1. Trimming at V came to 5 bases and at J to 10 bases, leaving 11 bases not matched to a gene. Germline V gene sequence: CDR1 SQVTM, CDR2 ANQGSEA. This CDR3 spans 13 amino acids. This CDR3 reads CSVTGQGPRAAFF. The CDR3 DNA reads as TGCAGCGTTACCGGACAGGGGCCCCGAGCAGCTTTCTTT.

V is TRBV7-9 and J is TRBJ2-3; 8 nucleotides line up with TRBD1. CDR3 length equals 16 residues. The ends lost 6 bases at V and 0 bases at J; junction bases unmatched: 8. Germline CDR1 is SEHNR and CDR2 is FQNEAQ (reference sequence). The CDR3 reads CASSYRTGPSTDTQYF. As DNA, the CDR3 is TGTGCCAGCAGTTACCGGACAGGGCCGAGCACAGATACGCAGTATTTT.

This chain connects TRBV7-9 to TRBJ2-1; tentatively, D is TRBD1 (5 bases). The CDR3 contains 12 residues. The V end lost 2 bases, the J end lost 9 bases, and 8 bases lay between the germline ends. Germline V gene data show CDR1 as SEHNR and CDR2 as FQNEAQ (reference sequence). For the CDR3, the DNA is TGTGCCAGCAGCTTAAGGGGCAGTGAGCAGTTCTTC. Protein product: CASSLRGSEQFF.

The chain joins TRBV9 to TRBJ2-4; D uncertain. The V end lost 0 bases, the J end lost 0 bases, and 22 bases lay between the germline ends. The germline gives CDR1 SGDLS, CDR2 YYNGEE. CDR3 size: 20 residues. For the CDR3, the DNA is TGTGCCAGCAGCGTAGCCAACTCCCATTCTGGTAGGAGAGCCAAAAACATTCAGTACTTC. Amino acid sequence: CASSVANSHSGRRAKNIQYF.

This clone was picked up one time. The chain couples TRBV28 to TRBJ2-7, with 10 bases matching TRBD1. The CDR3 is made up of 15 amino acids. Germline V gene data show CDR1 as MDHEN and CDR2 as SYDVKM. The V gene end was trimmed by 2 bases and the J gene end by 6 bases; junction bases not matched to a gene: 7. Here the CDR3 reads CASSLGGQGEGEQYF. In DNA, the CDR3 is TGTGCCAGCAGTTTAGGAGGACAGGGGGAAGGCGAGCAGTACTTC.

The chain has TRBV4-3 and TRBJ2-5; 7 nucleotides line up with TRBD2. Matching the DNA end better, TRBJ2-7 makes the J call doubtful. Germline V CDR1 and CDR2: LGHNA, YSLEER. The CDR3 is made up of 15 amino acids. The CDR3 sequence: CASSQEGGTNYEQYF. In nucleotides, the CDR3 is TGCGCCAGCAGCCAAGAGGGGGGGACGAACTACGAGCAGTACTTC.

DNA for the CDR3: TGTGCCAGCAGCTTGGGACAGTTAAAAGAGACCCAGTACTTC. It specifies CASSLGQLKETQYF. The chain has TRBV13 and TRBJ2-5; 7 bases map to TRBD1. The V segment lost 3 bases and the J segment 3 bases; nucleotides outside the gene matches: 4. Germline loops: CDR1 PRHDT, CDR2 FYEKMQ (reference sequence). This CDR3 is 14 amino acids long.

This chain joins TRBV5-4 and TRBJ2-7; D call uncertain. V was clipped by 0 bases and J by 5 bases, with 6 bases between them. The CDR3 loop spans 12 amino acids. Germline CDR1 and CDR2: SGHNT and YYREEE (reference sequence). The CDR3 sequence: CASSLVRDEQYF. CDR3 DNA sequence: TGTGCCAGCAGCTTGGTCCGGGACGAGCAGTACTTC. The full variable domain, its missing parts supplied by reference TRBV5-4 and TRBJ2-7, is ETGVTQSPTHLIKTRGQQVTLRCSSQSGHNTVSWYQQALGQGPQFIFQYYREEENGRGNFPPRFSGLQFPNYSSELNVNALELDDSALYLCASSLVRDEQYFGPGTRLTVT.

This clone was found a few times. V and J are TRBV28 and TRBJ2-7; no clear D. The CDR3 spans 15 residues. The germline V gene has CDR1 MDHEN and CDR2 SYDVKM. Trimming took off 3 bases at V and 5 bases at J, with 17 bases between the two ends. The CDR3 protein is CASSFSPPVNNEQYF. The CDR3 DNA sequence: TGTGCCAGCAGTTTTTCGCCTCCAGTTAACAACGAGCAGTACTTC.

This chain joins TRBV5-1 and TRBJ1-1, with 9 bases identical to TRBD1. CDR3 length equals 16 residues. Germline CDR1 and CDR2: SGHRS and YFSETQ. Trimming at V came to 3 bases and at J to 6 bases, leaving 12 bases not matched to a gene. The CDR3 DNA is TGCGCCAGCAGCTCCGACAGGGGGATTAATATCGCTGAAGCTTTCTTT. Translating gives CASSSDRGINIAEAFF.

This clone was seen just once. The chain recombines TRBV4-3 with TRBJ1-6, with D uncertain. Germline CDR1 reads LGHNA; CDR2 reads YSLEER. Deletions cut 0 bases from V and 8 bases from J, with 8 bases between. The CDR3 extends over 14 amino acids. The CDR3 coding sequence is TGCGCCAGCAGCCAAGATCCTCCCTATTCACCCCTCCACTTT. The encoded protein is CASSQDPPYSPLHF.

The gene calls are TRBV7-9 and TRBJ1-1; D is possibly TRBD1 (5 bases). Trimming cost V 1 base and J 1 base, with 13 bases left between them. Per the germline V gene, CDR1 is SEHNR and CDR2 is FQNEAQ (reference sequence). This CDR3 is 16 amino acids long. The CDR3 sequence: CASSLVRDFPNTEAFF. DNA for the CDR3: TGTGCCAGCAGCTTAGTAAGGGACTTCCCGAACACTGAAGCTTTCTTT.

The CDR3 sequence is CASSVGISTNEKLFF. In DNA form, the CDR3 reads TGTGCCAGCAGCGTAGGTATCTCAACTAATGAAAAACTGTTTTTT. The rearrangement joins TRBV9 to TRBJ1-4, with D unclear. V lost 0 bases and J lost 0, with 6 bases in between. The CDR3 contains 15 residues. Germline values: CDR1 SGDLS, CDR2 YYNGEE.

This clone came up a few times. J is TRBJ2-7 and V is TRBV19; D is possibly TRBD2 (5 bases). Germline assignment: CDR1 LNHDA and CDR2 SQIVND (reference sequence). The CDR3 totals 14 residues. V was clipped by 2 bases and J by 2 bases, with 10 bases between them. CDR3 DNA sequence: TGTGCCAGTAGTATAAGAGGGTTCCCCTACGAGCAGTACTTC. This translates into CASSIRGFPYEQYF.